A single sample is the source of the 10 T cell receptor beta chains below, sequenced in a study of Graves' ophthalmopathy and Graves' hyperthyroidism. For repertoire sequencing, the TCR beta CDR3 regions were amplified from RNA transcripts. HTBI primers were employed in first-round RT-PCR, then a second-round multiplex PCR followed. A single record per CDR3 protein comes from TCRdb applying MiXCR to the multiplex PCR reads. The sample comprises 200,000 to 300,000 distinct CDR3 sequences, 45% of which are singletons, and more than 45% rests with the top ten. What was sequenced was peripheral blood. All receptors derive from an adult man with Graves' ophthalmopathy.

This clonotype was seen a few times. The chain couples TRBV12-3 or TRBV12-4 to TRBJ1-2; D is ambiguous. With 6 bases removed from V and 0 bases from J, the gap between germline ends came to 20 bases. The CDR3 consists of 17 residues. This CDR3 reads CASSQGSLGRANYGYTF. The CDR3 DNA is TGTGCCAGCAGCCAAGGCAGTCTAGGACGTGCTAACTATGGCTACACCTTC.

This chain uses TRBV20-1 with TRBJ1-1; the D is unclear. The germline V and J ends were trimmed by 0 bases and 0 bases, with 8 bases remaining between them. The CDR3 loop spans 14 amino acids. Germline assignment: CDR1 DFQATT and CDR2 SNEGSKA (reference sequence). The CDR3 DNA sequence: TGCAGTGCTAGAGATGAGGGCTTGAACACTGAAGCTTTCTTT. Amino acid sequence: CSARDEGLNTEAFF.

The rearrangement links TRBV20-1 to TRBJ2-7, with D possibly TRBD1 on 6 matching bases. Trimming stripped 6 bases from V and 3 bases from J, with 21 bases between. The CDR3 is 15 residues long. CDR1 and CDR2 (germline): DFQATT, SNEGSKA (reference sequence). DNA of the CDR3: TGCAGTGCCCGAGGGTGGACAGTGGGTCACTACGAGCAGTACTTC. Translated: CSARGWTVGHYEQYF.

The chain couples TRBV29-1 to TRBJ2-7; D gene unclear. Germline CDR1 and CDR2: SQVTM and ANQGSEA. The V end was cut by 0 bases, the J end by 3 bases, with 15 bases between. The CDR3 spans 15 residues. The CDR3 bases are TGCAGCGTTGAAGAAGACCCACGCCAGATCTACGAGCAGTACTTC. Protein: CSVEEDPRQIYEQYF.

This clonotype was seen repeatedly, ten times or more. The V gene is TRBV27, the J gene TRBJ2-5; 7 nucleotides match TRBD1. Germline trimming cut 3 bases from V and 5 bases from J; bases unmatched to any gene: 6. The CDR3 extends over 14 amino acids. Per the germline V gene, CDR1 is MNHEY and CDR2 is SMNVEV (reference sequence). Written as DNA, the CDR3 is TGTGCCAGCAGTTTTGGTAGACAGGGTGAGACCCAGTACTTC. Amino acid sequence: CASSFGRQGETQYF.

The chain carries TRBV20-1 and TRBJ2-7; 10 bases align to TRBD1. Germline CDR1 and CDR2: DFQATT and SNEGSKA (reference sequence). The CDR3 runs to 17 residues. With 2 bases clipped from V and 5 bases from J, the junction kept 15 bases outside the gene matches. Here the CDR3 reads CSARSPAVGQGIDEQYF. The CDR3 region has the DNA TGCAGTGCTAGATCACCCGCCGTGGGACAGGGGATAGACGAGCAGTACTTC.

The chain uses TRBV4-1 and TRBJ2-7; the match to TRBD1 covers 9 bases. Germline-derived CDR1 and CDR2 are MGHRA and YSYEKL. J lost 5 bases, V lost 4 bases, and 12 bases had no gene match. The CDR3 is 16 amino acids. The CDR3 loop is CASSPVFRDRVNEQYF. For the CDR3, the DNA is TGCGCCAGCAGCCCCGTCTTCCGGGACAGGGTGAACGAGCAGTACTTC.

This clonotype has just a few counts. The CDR3 DNA is TGTGCCAGCAGCTTAGATTGGGGACAGTTCTACGAGCAGTACTTC. Translated: CASSLDWGQFYEQYF. V usage is TRBV11-2 and J usage is TRBJ2-7; 7 nucleotides match TRBD1. The ends lost 0 bases at V and 3 bases at J; junction bases unmatched: 5. The CDR3 contains 15 residues. Germline CDR1 and CDR2: SGHAT and FQNNGV.

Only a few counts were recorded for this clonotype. The CDR3 is CASSRDANTEAFF. The CDR3 DNA reads TGTGCCAGCAGCAGGGACGCGAACACTGAAGCTTTCTTT. The chain employs TRBV2 and TRBJ1-1; the D gene is possibly TRBD1 (5 bases). Germline-derived CDR1 and CDR2 are SNHLY and FYNNEI. The CDR3 runs 13 residues. The germline V and J ends were trimmed by 6 bases and 1 base, with 9 bases remaining between them. Using reference TRBV2 and TRBJ1-1 for the parts outside the CDR3, the full variable domain is EPEVTQTPSHQVTQMGQEVILRCVPISNHLYFYWYRQILGQKVEFLVSFYNNEISEKSEIFDDQFSVERPDGSNFTLKIRSTKLEDSAMYFCASSRDANTEAFFGQGTRLTVV.

The CDR3 reads CASMISIDKQYF. The CDR3, as DNA: TGTGCCAGCATGATATCAATCGACAAGCAGTACTTC. The genes are TRBV28 and TRBJ2-7, with D uncertain. The CDR3 has 12 amino acids. V gave up 7 bases and J gave up 8 bases, with 15 bases separating them. Germline V lookup: CDR1 MDHEN, CDR2 SYDVKM.